The following is a T cell receptor beta chain sequence with its context. Its antigen remains unknown. Germline V gene lookup returns CDR1 LGHNA and CDR2 YSLEER. This CDR3 region has 15 residues. V was trimmed by 1 base and J by 3 bases, leaving 10 bases between them. Donors were healthy HIV-negative adults without recently reported acute infections or vaccinations. It was around 190 ng DNA, 31,000 or so T cell genomes, that sorted-subset replicate PCRs used. Data came from immunoSEQ multiplex PCR; TCRdb stores just in-frame clones and leaves some out. In the table there are 2,500,000 or so clones, roughly 93% of which are singletons. This sample stems from a study of shared clonotypes between healthy human individuals. Study-wide results and limits: The rarefaction results pointed to incomplete sorted-subset sequencing despite large depth. The diversity represented, both genetic and in exposure history, was limited by few donors.

The chain is built from TRBV4-3 and TRBJ1-5; D remains ambiguous. The sample consisted of naive CD4+ T cells from PBMCs. Subset given: CD45RA+ positively selected. This receptor was identified in a man aged 18 to 29 in good health. Some clones in this sample may be carry-over from other donors' samples. CDR3: CASSQVLQNNQPQHF. The CDR3 DNA sequence: TGCGCCAGCAGCCAAGTGCTCCAAAACAATCAGCCCCAGCATTTT.